Presented here are 23 T cell receptor beta chains from one specimen sequenced in a study of cytotoxic CD8 clonotypes in ibrutinib-treated CLL. Profiled with immunoSEQ multiplex PCR; TCRdb holds only in-frame clones, not every one. Of some 310,000 clones listed, roughly 79% were seen once; the top ten hold 5.5% to 8%. The input for sequencing was PBMCs, taken before ibrutinib treatment. These receptors were collected from a human donor with chronic lymphocytic leukemia.

The chain is built from TRBV20-1 and TRBJ2-5; D call uncertain. Germline V gene sequence: CDR1 DFQATT, CDR2 SNEGSKA (reference sequence). This CDR3 spans 11 amino acids. V was cut by 6 bases and J by 0 bases, with 5 bases left in between. This chain's CDR3 is CSARHQETQYF. CDR3 in DNA: TGCAGTGCACGGCACCAAGAGACCCAGTACTTC.

V and J are TRBV27 and TRBJ2-1; 15 nucleotides line up with TRBD2. V lost 2 bases and J lost 8; bases outside the gene matches: 13. This CDR3 has 19 residues. Germline values: CDR1 MNHEY, CDR2 SMNVEV (reference sequence). Here the CDR3 reads CASSLIRTSGRAEGYEQFF. The CDR3 nucleotides read TGTGCCAGCAGTTTAATCCGGACTAGCGGGAGGGCCGAGGGCTATGAGCAGTTCTTC.

The chain recombines TRBV14 with TRBJ2-2; 7 bases align to TRBD1. Germline loops: CDR1 SGHDN, CDR2 FVKESK. After removal of 4 bases from V and 8 bases from J, the junction contained 7 bases not matched to a gene. The CDR3 runs to 14 residues. In nucleotides, the CDR3 is TGTGCCAGCAGCCGAGACAGGGACCGAGGGGAGCTGTTTTTT. Translating it yields CASSRDRDRGELFF.

Points on this clone: Other nucleotide sequences from this sample produce the same CDR3. The chain uses TRBV5-1 and TRBJ2-7, with TRBD2 as a possible D gene (5 bases). V was clipped by 4 bases and J by 0 bases, with 11 bases between them. The germline V gene encodes CDR1 SGHRS and CDR2 YFSETQ. There are 14 residues in the CDR3. CDR3 in amino acids: CASSRTSGSYEQYF. The CDR3 DNA reads as TGCGCCAGCAGCCGGACTTCCGGCTCCTACGAGCAGTACTTC.

This chain joins TRBV5-1 and TRBJ2-1, with TRBD1 identical over 8 bases. With V trimmed by 0 bases and J by 5 bases, 1 base remained unmatched. Germline CDR1 SGHRS, CDR2 YFSETQ. The CDR3 has 14 residues. The CDR3 sequence is CASSLGTGNNEQFF. In DNA form, the CDR3 reads TGCGCCAGCAGCTTGGGGACAGGGAACAATGAGCAGTTCTTC. Combining the CDR3 with reference TRBV5-1 and TRBJ2-1 gives the whole variable domain KAGVTQTPRYLIKTRGQQVTLSCSPISGHRSVSWYQQTPGQGLQFLFEYFSETQRNKGNFPGRFSGRQFSNSRSEMNVSTLELGDSALYLCASSLGTGNNEQFFGPGTRLTVL.

This rearrangement joins TRBV4-2 to TRBJ2-1, with TRBD2 identical over 7 bases. The V and J ends lost 6 bases and 9 bases, in that order; junction bases with no gene match: 14. CDR1 is LGHNA, CDR2 YNFKEQ, per germline. The CDR3 consists of 15 residues. The CDR3 region has the DNA TGTGCCAGCAGACCTTCCCTGGCGGGAGCAGGTGAGCAGTTCTTC. Protein product: CASRPSLAGAGEQFF.

This clone came up once. V usage is TRBV11-3 and J usage is TRBJ2-1; TRBD2 aligns across 8 bases. Germline values: CDR1 SGHNT, CDR2 YENEEA. CDR3 length: 16 residues. The V segment lost 6 bases and the J segment 3 bases; nucleotides outside the gene matches: 10. Written as DNA, the CDR3 is TGTGCCAGCAGTTCCGGGGGGACTAGAGACTACAATGAGCAGTTCTTC. This sequence encodes CASSSGGTRDYNEQFF.

The chain recombines TRBV19 with TRBJ1-1; D remains unclear. The CDR3 spans 14 residues. Germline assignment: CDR1 LNHDA and CDR2 SQIVND (reference sequence). V lost 5 bases to trimming and J lost 2 bases, with 12 bases between them. The CDR3 loop is CASSVRRLNTEAFF. CDR3 DNA: TGTGCCAGTAGTGTAAGGAGATTAAACACTGAAGCTTTCTTT.

The chain employs TRBV20-1 and TRBJ1-4; no firm D call. This CDR3 spans 11 amino acids. The germline gives CDR1 DFQATT, CDR2 SNEGSKA (reference sequence). The ends were cut back, 5 bases at V and 8 bases at J, with 9 bases in the middle. This chain's CDR3 is CSAAGGEKLFF. For the CDR3, the DNA is TGCAGTGCTGCGGGCGGCGAAAAACTGTTTTTT.

V is TRBV7-3 and J is TRBJ2-1; 7 nucleotides align to TRBD2. Trimming removed 8 bases from V and 4 bases from J; junction bases left unmatched: 8. The CDR3 sequence is 14 residues long. CDR1 and CDR2 (germline): SGHTA, FQGTGA. The CDR3 protein is CASSPGGTYNEQFF. The CDR3 nucleotides are TGTGCCAGCTCGCCGGGAGGAACTTACAATGAGCAGTTCTTC. The full variable domain, rest sourced from reference TRBV7-3 and TRBJ2-1, is GAGVSQTPSNKVTEKGKYVELRCDPISGHTALYWYRQSLGQGPEFLIYFQGTGAADDSGLPNDRFFAVRPEGSVSTLKIQRTERGDSAVYLCASSPGGTYNEQFFGPGTRLTVL.

This chain connects TRBV5-1 to TRBJ1-1, with 9 nucleotides matching TRBD1. The CDR3 has 16 amino acids. After removal of 1 base from V and 1 base from J, the junction contained 5 bases not matched to a gene. CDR1 SGHRS and CDR2 YFSETQ come from the germline V gene. CDR3 sequence: CASSLWGTGKNTEAFF. The CDR3 DNA follows: TGCGCCAGCAGCTTGTGGGGGACAGGGAAGAACACTGAAGCTTTCTTT.

The rearrangement links TRBV15 to TRBJ2-7, with unresolved D. V was clipped by 5 bases and J by 0 bases, with 14 bases between them. The CDR3 runs to 15 residues. The V gene's germline CDR1 is LNHNV and CDR2 YYDKDF (reference sequence). CDR3 nucleotides: TGTGCCACCAGCCATAGTACTTTAAGCTCCTACGAGCAGTACTTC. It encodes CATSHSTLSSYEQYF.

This chain connects TRBV9 to TRBJ1-1, with 11 bases aligning to TRBD1. CDR1 and CDR2 from the germline V gene are SGDLS and YYNGEE. The V and J ends lost 4 bases and 4 bases, in that order; junction bases with no gene match: 6. CDR3 length: 15 amino acids. The CDR3: CASSHGTGGGTEAFF. Written as DNA, the CDR3 is TGTGCCAGCAGCCACGGGACAGGGGGAGGCACTGAAGCTTTCTTT.

The chain employs TRBV27 and TRBJ2-7; 8 bases match TRBD2. The CDR3 totals 14 residues. CDR1 and CDR2 from the germline V gene are MNHEY and SMNVEV (reference sequence). V shed 8 bases and J 2 bases; nucleotides not matched to a gene: 8. The CDR3 spells CASHPGGAAYEQYF. Written as DNA, the CDR3 is TGTGCCAGCCACCCCGGGGGGGCAGCCTACGAGCAGTACTTC.

The chain couples TRBV16 to TRBJ2-3; 8 bases are a match to TRBD1. The CDR3 is made up of 15 amino acids. CDR1 KGHSY and CDR2 FQNENV come from the germline V gene. The junction had 5 bases not matched to a gene; V was cut back by 6 bases and J by 0 bases. This CDR3 is CASSPGTGSTDTQYF. The DNA for the CDR3 is TGTGCCAGCAGTCCCGGGACAGGAAGCACAGATACGCAGTATTTT.

V and J are TRBV5-6 and TRBJ2-2; D is unclear. V lost 4 bases and J 2 bases, leaving 9 bases between the germline ends. This CDR3 comprises 14 residues. Germline lookup yields CDR1 SGHDT and CDR2 YYEEEE. Written as DNA, the CDR3 is TGTGCCAGCAGCCGGACGGTAAACACCGGGGAGCTGTTTTTT. The encoded protein is CASSRTVNTGELFF.

This sequence joins TRBV5-8 and TRBJ2-7; 10 positions match TRBD1. The trim removed 4 bases at V and 7 bases at J, leaving 14 bases unmatched. The length of the CDR3 is 16 residues. Looked up from germline, CDR1 is SGHTS and CDR2 is YDEGEE. CDR3 residues: CASSLIPGTGAYEQYF. The CDR3, as DNA: TGTGCCAGCAGCCTCATTCCCGGGACAGGGGCTTATGAGCAGTACTTC.

This chain connects TRBV7-6 to TRBJ2-5, with TRBD2 as a possible D gene (6 bases). The germline CDR1 and CDR2 sequences are SGHVS and FNYEAQ. Trimming cost V 1 base and J 5 bases, with 23 bases left between them. This CDR3 contains 18 residues. The CDR3 bases are TGTGCCAGCAGCTTAGGAAGGCTGGGAGATTGGGGGAGGGAGACCCAGTACTTC. Encoded protein: CASSLGRLGDWGRETQYF. Complete variable domain (other parts from reference TRBV7-6 and TRBJ2-5): GAGVSQSPRYKVTKRGQDVALRCDPISGHVSLYWYRQALGQGPEFLTYFNYEAQQDKSGLPNDRFSAERPEGSISTLTIQRTEQRDSAMYRCASSLGRLGDWGRETQYFGPGTRLLVL.

This chain connects TRBV5-4 to TRBJ2-1; D not resolved. CDR3 length: 13 residues. The V gene's germline CDR1 is SGHNT and CDR2 YYREEE (reference sequence). Trimming took 4 bases from V and 6 from J, leaving 11 bases between them. CDR3 residues: CASSPELRNEQFF. For the CDR3, the DNA is TGTGCCAGCAGCCCGGAGTTACGCAATGAGCAGTTCTTC.

The chain employs TRBV7-2 and TRBJ1-1; no clear D. Germline-derived CDR1 and CDR2 are SGHTA and FQGNSA. This CDR3 is built from 12 residues. The germline V and J ends were trimmed by 2 bases and 8 bases, with 9 bases remaining between them. The CDR3 reads CASSLRQQEAFF. The CDR3 DNA follows: TGTGCCAGCAGCTTAAGGCAGCAGGAAGCTTTCTTT.

This clone was detected once. The V and J genes are TRBV4-3 and TRBJ2-7; 7 positions match TRBD2. The CDR3 covers 14 residues. Looked up from germline, CDR1 is LGHNA and CDR2 is YSLEER. With V trimmed by 2 bases and J by 5 bases, 6 bases remained unmatched. CDR3 nucleotide sequence: TGCGCCAGCAGCCAAATTGCGGGAGTCCACGAGCAGTACTTC. Encoded protein: CASSQIAGVHEQYF.

The J gene is TRBJ2-5, the V gene TRBV9, with 12 bases that match TRBD1. V lost 3 bases to trimming and J lost 7 bases; unmatched junction nucleotides: 7. The CDR3 spans 15 residues. Germline CDR1 and CDR2: SGDLS and YYNGEE. As DNA, the CDR3 is TGTGCCAGCAGCGCCGGGACAGGGGGCGCGGGGACCCAGTACTTC. Amino acid sequence: CASSAGTGGAGTQYF.

V is TRBV6-5 and J is TRBJ1-2; D ambiguous. Germline V gives CDR1 MNHEY, CDR2 SVGAGI. The CDR3 runs 16 residues. V lost 0 bases to trimming and J lost 4 bases, with 15 bases between them. CDR3 loop: CASSYSKIAPSYGYTF. CDR3 in DNA: TGTGCCAGCAGTTACTCCAAGATAGCGCCGAGCTATGGCTACACCTTC.